These T cell receptor beta chains were read from a single sample in a study of patients and donors after allogeneic stem cell transplantation. MiXCR was run by TCRdb on the RT-PCR reads, yielding one entry per CDR3 protein. Of hundreds of thousands of distinct CDR3 sequences in the sample, under 20% were seen once. The sample taken for sequencing was blood, either unsorted or a sorted T cell fraction (not recorded which). The source of these receptors is a human donor who was either an allogeneic HSCT recipient or a stem cell or donor lymphocyte infusion donor (not recorded which). It is not recorded whose cells these are; they may come from a transplant donor. CDR3s include the opening cysteine and the closing phenylalanine or tryptophan. A D gene is named only where the DNA matches it firmly. Clone size is stated in some rows and not others, as once, few, many or a class when expanded.

d_call: .
clone_size: .
v_call: TRBV7-9
j_call: TRBJ2-3
cdr3_aa: CASCNYSTDTQYF
cdr3_nt: TGTGCCAGCTGTAACTATAGCACAGATACGCAGTATTTT

d_call: .
clone_size: few
v_call: TRBV11-2
j_call: TRBJ2-7
cdr3_aa: CASSLQGRTTIQAYEQYF
cdr3_nt: TGTGCCAGCAGCCTTCAGGGCAGGACTACAATTCAGGCGTACGAGCAGTACTTC

d_call: .
clone_size: few
v_call: TRBV4-3
j_call: TRBJ1-5
cdr3_aa: CASSQATGFGQPQHF
cdr3_nt: TGCGCCAGCAGCCAAGCCACAGGGTTCGGTCAGCCCCAGCATTTT

d_call: .
clone_size: .
v_call: TRBV30
j_call: TRBJ2-7
cdr3_aa: CAWKSGGEQYF
cdr3_nt: TGTGCCTGGAAATCTGGTGGCGAGCAGTACTTC

d_call: TRBD1
clone_size: few
v_call: TRBV12-3/TRBV12-4
j_call: TRBJ1-2
cdr3_aa: CASSLGQGGNGYTF
cdr3_nt: TGTGCCAGCAGTCTAGGACAGGGAGGGAATGGCTACACCTTC

d_call: TRBD1
clone_size: few
v_call: TRBV5-1
j_call: TRBJ2-1
cdr3_aa: CASSSRGTGNNEQFF
cdr3_nt: TGCGCCAGCAGCTCGAGAGGGACAGGGAACAATGAGCAGTTCTTC

d_call: TRBD1
clone_size: few
v_call: TRBV29-1
j_call: TRBJ2-2
cdr3_aa: CSVGYQGDTGELFF
cdr3_nt: TGCAGCGTCGGCTACCAGGGGGACACCGGGGAGCTGTTTTTT

d_call: TRBD1
clone_size: many
v_call: TRBV4-1
j_call: TRBJ2-7
cdr3_aa: CASSQAVGQVYEQYF
cdr3_nt: TGCGCCAGCAGCCAGGCCGTTGGACAGGTCTACGAGCAGTACTTC

d_call: .
clone_size: .
v_call: TRBV3-1
j_call: TRBJ2-7
cdr3_aa: CASSRTANYEQYF
cdr3_nt: TGTGCCAGCAGCCGGACAGCCAACTACGAGCAGTACTTC

d_call: .
clone_size: few
v_call: TRBV19
j_call: TRBJ2-7
cdr3_aa: CASSITGFYEQYF
cdr3_nt: TGTGCCAGTAGTATTACAGGGTTTTACGAGCAGTACTTC

d_call: TRBD1
clone_size: .
v_call: TRBV3-1
j_call: TRBJ2-7
cdr3_aa: CASSQRTGGFEQYF
cdr3_nt: TGTGCCAGCAGCCAACGGACAGGGGGCTTCGAGCAGTACTTC

d_call: .
clone_size: few
v_call: TRBV7-6
j_call: TRBJ2-1
cdr3_aa: CASSLEAAPPLSSYNEQFF
cdr3_nt: TGTGCCAGCAGCTTAGAGGCAGCACCTCCCTTGAGCTCCTACAATGAGCAGTTCTTC

d_call: TRBD1
clone_size: many
v_call: TRBV12-3/TRBV12-4
j_call: TRBJ2-7
cdr3_aa: CASSFQGQGAGEQYF
cdr3_nt: TGTGCCAGCAGTTTTCAAGGGCAGGGGGCTGGAGAGCAGTACTTC

d_call: .
clone_size: .
v_call: TRBV18
j_call: TRBJ1-1
cdr3_aa: CASSPGGDGTEAFF
cdr3_nt: TGTGCCAGCTCCCCCGGCGGGGATGGCACTGAAGCTTTCTTT

d_call: .
clone_size: .
v_call: TRBV7-6
j_call: TRBJ2-2
cdr3_aa: CASSVTGQTGELFF
cdr3_nt: TGTGCCAGCAGTGTGACAGGTCAGACCGGGGAGCTGTTTTTT

d_call: .
clone_size: .
v_call: TRBV5-1
j_call: TRBJ1-6
cdr3_aa: CASSPSANSPLHF
cdr3_nt: TGCGCCAGCAGCCCCTCTGCAAATTCACCCCTCCACTTT

d_call: .
clone_size: .
v_call: TRBV2
j_call: TRBJ2-7
cdr3_aa: CASSAGRGYEQYF
cdr3_nt: TGTGCCAGCTCTGCCGGGAGAGGTTACGAGCAGTACTTC

d_call: .
clone_size: few
v_call: TRBV5-1
j_call: TRBJ2-5
cdr3_aa: CASNLTPNQETQYF
cdr3_nt: TGCGCCAGCAACTTGACACCGAACCAAGAGACCCAGTACTTC

d_call: TRBD1
clone_size: .
v_call: TRBV7-9
j_call: TRBJ2-7
cdr3_aa: CASSSDRGKYEQYF
cdr3_nt: TGTGCCAGCAGCTCAGACAGGGGAAAATACGAGCAGTACTTC

d_call: .
clone_size: .
v_call: TRBV7-2
j_call: TRBJ1-3
cdr3_aa: CASSGKLGSGNTIYF
cdr3_nt: TGTGCCAGCTCTGGCAAGTTAGGCTCTGGAAACACCATATATTTT

d_call: .
clone_size: .
v_call: TRBV27
j_call: TRBJ2-1
cdr3_aa: CASRKAVGGEQFF
cdr3_nt: TGTGCCAGCAGAAAGGCCGTAGGGGGTGAGCAGTTCTTC

d_call: .
clone_size: .
v_call: TRBV7-9
j_call: TRBJ2-1
cdr3_aa: CASSLTRTGSYNEQFF
cdr3_nt: TGTGCCAGCAGCTTGACTAGGACGGGTTCCTACAATGAGCAGTTCTTC

d_call: .
clone_size: .
v_call: TRBV9
j_call: TRBJ1-5
cdr3_aa: CASSEDGTSYQPQHF
cdr3_nt: TGTGCCAGCAGCGAGGACGGGACGAGCTATCAGCCCCAGCATTTT

d_call: TRBD2
clone_size: many
v_call: TRBV30
j_call: TRBJ2-5
cdr3_aa: CAWSSLAGQETQYF
cdr3_nt: TGTGCCTGGAGTTCTCTAGCGGGCCAAGAGACCCAGTACTTC

d_call: .
clone_size: few
v_call: TRBV12-3/TRBV12-4
j_call: TRBJ1-4
cdr3_aa: CASSRGAGPNEKLFF
cdr3_nt: TGTGCCAGCAGCCGCGGGGCAGGGCCGAACGAAAAACTGTTTTTT

d_call: .
clone_size: few
v_call: TRBV5-6
j_call: TRBJ1-1
cdr3_aa: CASRLGGTRTEAFF
cdr3_nt: TGTGCCAGCAGGTTGGGGGGGACCCGCACTGAAGCTTTCTTT

d_call: .
clone_size: .
v_call: TRBV5-1
j_call: TRBJ2-3
cdr3_aa: CASSHRPDTQYF
cdr3_nt: TGCGCCAGCAGCCACAGGCCAGATACGCAGTATTTT

d_call: .
clone_size: many
v_call: TRBV4-3
j_call: TRBJ2-1
cdr3_aa: CASSQVWGRNEQFF
cdr3_nt: TGCGCCAGCAGCCAAGTATGGGGGCGGAATGAGCAGTTCTTC

d_call: .
clone_size: .
v_call: TRBV3-1
j_call: TRBJ2-3
cdr3_aa: CASKSSRGEADTQYF
cdr3_nt: TGTGCCAGCAAAAGCAGCCGGGGCGAGGCAGATACGCAGTATTTT

d_call: TRBD2
clone_size: .
v_call: TRBV27
j_call: TRBJ2-3
cdr3_aa: CASSLRFRLAGYTDTQYF
cdr3_nt: TGTGCCAGCAGTTTACGGTTTCGTCTAGCGGGGTACACAGATACGCAGTATTTT

d_call: .
clone_size: few
v_call: TRBV9
j_call: TRBJ2-3
cdr3_aa: CASSVSQQGPGDTQYF
cdr3_nt: TGTGCCAGCAGCGTCTCTCAACAGGGCCCGGGGGATACGCAGTATTTT

d_call: .
clone_size: few
v_call: TRBV5-6
j_call: TRBJ2-2
cdr3_aa: CASSLAGQLTANTGELFF
cdr3_nt: TGTGCCAGCAGCTTGGCCGGGCAGCTTACCGCGAACACCGGGGAGCTGTTTTTT

d_call: .
clone_size: .
v_call: TRBV12-3/TRBV12-4
j_call: TRBJ1-1
cdr3_aa: CASTLRWNTEAFF
cdr3_nt: TGTGCCAGCACCCTACGGTGGAACACTGAAGCTTTCTTT

d_call: TRBD1
clone_size: few
v_call: TRBV12-3/TRBV12-4
j_call: TRBJ1-5
cdr3_aa: CAGGRDRVSPQHF
cdr3_nt: TGTGCCGGGGGTCGGGACAGGGTGTCGCCCCAGCATTTT

d_call: TRBD2
clone_size: many
v_call: TRBV7-9
j_call: TRBJ2-1
cdr3_aa: CASKSGINEQFF
cdr3_nt: TGTGCCAGCAAGAGCGGGATAAATGAGCAGTTCTTC

d_call: .
clone_size: once
v_call: TRBV5-1
j_call: TRBJ1-1
cdr3_aa: CASSLKLGGHTEAFF
cdr3_nt: TGCGCCAGCAGCTTGAAGTTGGGTGGGCACACTGAAGCTTTCTTT

d_call: .
clone_size: .
v_call: TRBV5-1
j_call: TRBJ2-1
cdr3_aa: CASTYYNEQFF
cdr3_nt: TGCGCCAGCACCTACTACAATGAGCAGTTCTTC

d_call: .
clone_size: once
v_call: TRBV6-4
j_call: TRBJ2-6
cdr3_aa: CASSDSGALGMGANVLTF
cdr3_nt: TGTGCCAGCAGTGACTCGGGGGCCCTGGGTATGGGGGCCAACGTCCTGACTTTC

d_call: .
clone_size: many
v_call: TRBV4-1
j_call: TRBJ1-2
cdr3_aa: CASSRRRLGYGYTF
cdr3_nt: TGCGCCAGCAGCCGCCGACGGCTGGGCTATGGCTACACCTTC

d_call: TRBD2
clone_size: few
v_call: TRBV12-3/TRBV12-4
j_call: TRBJ2-4
cdr3_aa: CASSLPGGVKNIQYF
cdr3_nt: TGTGCCAGCAGTTTACCGGGGGGGGTCAAAAACATTCAGTACTTC

d_call: TRBD2
clone_size: .
v_call: TRBV3-1
j_call: TRBJ2-1
cdr3_aa: CASSPSGPYNEQFF
cdr3_nt: TGTGCCAGCAGCCCTAGCGGCCCCTACAATGAGCAGTTCTTC

d_call: TRBD2
clone_size: .
v_call: TRBV5-4
j_call: TRBJ2-2
cdr3_aa: CASSLEGLAGGELFF
cdr3_nt: TGTGCCAGCAGCTTGGAGGGACTAGCAGGCGGGGAGCTGTTTTTT

d_call: .
clone_size: few
v_call: TRBV6-5
j_call: TRBJ2-7
cdr3_aa: CASSPRRRGYF
cdr3_nt: TGTGCCAGCAGTCCCCGCCGGAGGGGGTACTTC

d_call: .
clone_size: many
v_call: TRBV7-9
j_call: TRBJ1-1
cdr3_aa: CASSLSRMDEAFF
cdr3_nt: TGTGCCAGCAGCCTCTCCCGAATGGATGAAGCTTTCTTT

d_call: .
clone_size: many
v_call: TRBV6-2/TRBV6-3
j_call: TRBJ2-1
cdr3_aa: CASSYSYNEQFF
cdr3_nt: TGTGCCAGCAGTTATTCCTACAATGAGCAGTTCTTC

d_call: .
clone_size: few
v_call: TRBV7-9
j_call: TRBJ1-2
cdr3_aa: CASSLVYRGGYTF
cdr3_nt: TGTGCCAGCAGCTTAGTCTACCGGGGAGGCTACACCTTC

d_call: TRBD2
clone_size: .
v_call: TRBV20-1
j_call: TRBJ2-5
cdr3_aa: CSASKVAGGQETQYF
cdr3_nt: TGCAGTGCTAGTAAGGTAGCGGGAGGTCAAGAGACCCAGTACTTC

d_call: TRBD1
clone_size: few
v_call: TRBV20-1
j_call: TRBJ2-7
cdr3_aa: CSARRPGGLLHEQYF
cdr3_nt: TGCAGTGCTAGGCGCCCAGGGGGCCTCCTCCACGAGCAGTACTTC

d_call: .
clone_size: few
v_call: TRBV29-1
j_call: TRBJ2-4
cdr3_aa: CSVEDTKNIQYF
cdr3_nt: TGCAGCGTTGAAGATACAAAGAACATTCAGTACTTC

d_call: TRBD2
clone_size: many
v_call: TRBV4-1
j_call: TRBJ2-1
cdr3_aa: CASPSTRREGSNEQFF
cdr3_nt: TGCGCCAGCCCCTCCACTAGGCGGGAGGGATCGAATGAGCAGTTCTTC

d_call: .
clone_size: .
v_call: TRBV6-1
j_call: TRBJ2-6
cdr3_aa: CARRDESSGANVLTF
cdr3_nt: TGTGCCCGCCGGGACGAGAGCTCTGGGGCCAACGTCCTGACTTTC

d_call: .
clone_size: .
v_call: TRBV20-1
j_call: TRBJ2-4
cdr3_aa: CSARPATLAKNIQYF
cdr3_nt: TGCAGTGCTAGACCCGCGACACTAGCCAAAAACATTCAGTACTTC

d_call: TRBD1
clone_size: few
v_call: TRBV15
j_call: TRBJ2-5
cdr3_aa: CATSRAPDRVQETQYF
cdr3_nt: TGTGCCACCAGCAGAGCGCCAGACAGGGTACAAGAGACCCAGTACTTC

d_call: .
clone_size: .
v_call: TRBV30
j_call: TRBJ2-5
cdr3_aa: CAWTLAEETQYF
cdr3_nt: TGTGCCTGGACCTTGGCTGAGGAGACCCAGTACTTC

d_call: .
clone_size: few
v_call: TRBV12-3/TRBV12-4
j_call: TRBJ2-5
cdr3_aa: CASETGGGTQYF
cdr3_nt: TGTGCCAGCGAAACAGGGGGGGGAACCCAGTACTTC

d_call: .
clone_size: many
v_call: TRBV12-3/TRBV12-4
j_call: TRBJ1-2
cdr3_aa: CASSSRGTSYGYTF
cdr3_nt: TGTGCCAGCAGTTCCCGCGGGACGAGCTATGGCTACACCTTC

d_call: .
clone_size: .
v_call: TRBV6-2/TRBV6-3
j_call: TRBJ2-1
cdr3_aa: CASSYSKVGQFF
cdr3_nt: TGTGCCAGCAGTTACTCGAAGGTGGGGCAGTTCTTC

d_call: TRBD1
clone_size: .
v_call: TRBV15
j_call: TRBJ1-2
cdr3_aa: CATSPGQGTYGYTF
cdr3_nt: TGTGCCACCAGCCCGGGACAGGGGACCTATGGCTACACCTTC

d_call: .
clone_size: .
v_call: TRBV6-1
j_call: TRBJ2-1
cdr3_aa: CASSGWNEQFF
cdr3_nt: TGTGCCAGCAGTGGGTGGAATGAGCAGTTCTTC

d_call: .
clone_size: .
v_call: TRBV7-6
j_call: TRBJ2-3
cdr3_aa: CASSLVRGTQYF
cdr3_nt: TGTGCCAGCAGCTTAGTTCGGGGTACGCAGTATTTT